Listed here is a single T cell receptor beta chain. The PCR made use of 60 Vbeta and 13 Jbeta primers. The protocol was immunoSEQ multiplex PCR, while the TCRdb copy is restricted to in-frame clones and leaves out a portion. The sample has approximately 120,000 clones, 60% to 85% seen once; the top ten hold approximately 1.2%. Germline V CDR1 and CDR2: SGHRS, YFSETQ. This CDR3 has 13 residues. Unmatched junction bases numbered 5, after V lost 6 bases and J lost 8 bases. This record comes from a study of cytomegalovirus exposure and HLA in healthy donors. This TCR derives from a female donor in good health and CMV-seronegative. Specimen: PBMCs. The chain joins TRBV5-1 to TRBJ1-3, with 10 bases identical to TRBD1. CDR3 sequence reads: CASTDRGLDTIYF. DNA for the CDR3: TGCGCCAGCACCGACAGGGGGCTTGACACCATATATTTT.